These 10 T cell receptor beta chains share one sample of origin, sequenced in a study of T cells in Graves' hyperthyroidism and ophthalmopathy. Amplified TCR beta CDR3 regions came from RNA transcripts. Initially, a first-round RT-PCR of the TCR CDR3 employed the HTBI primer set. Using its own MiXCR run on the multiplex PCR reads, TCRdb lists one record per CDR3 protein. The top ten clones hold 7.5% to 8% of a sample with about 300,000 distinct CDR3 sequences, roughly 13% of them seen once. The source material was blood. These receptors were collected from a woman in her 30s with Graves' hyperthyroidism that later progressed to Graves' ophthalmopathy.

The table lists this clonotype with many counts. The chain has TRBV18 and TRBJ1-2; D may be TRBD1 (5 bases). CDR1 and CDR2 from the germline V gene are KGHSH and LQKENI. The CDR3 runs to 16 residues. Trimming cost V 3 bases and J 0 bases, with 14 bases left between them. For the CDR3, the DNA is TGTGCCAGCTCACCTCAGACCCAGGGAGCTAACTATGGCTACACCTTC. Translated, it gives CASSPQTQGANYGYTF.

This clonotype occurred a few times. This chain uses TRBV19 with TRBJ2-3; the D is unclear. The CDR3 covers 13 residues. V lost 0 bases, J lost 6 bases, and 7 bases lay in between. Germline V lookup: CDR1 LNHDA, CDR2 SQIVND (reference sequence). Written as DNA, the CDR3 is TGTGCCAGTAGTATAGAGGTCGGGGATACGCAGTATTTT. This gives the protein CASSIEVGDTQYF.

This clonotype was detected ten times or more. The chain joins TRBV9 to TRBJ2-5, with 9 positions matching TRBD1. This CDR3 comprises 15 residues. Germline lookup yields CDR1 SGDLS and CDR2 YYNGEE. With 4 bases clipped from V and 5 bases from J, the junction kept 9 bases outside the gene matches. The CDR3 protein is CASSLGQGVRETQYF. CDR3 DNA: TGTGCCAGCAGCTTGGGACAGGGCGTTCGGGAGACCCAGTACTTC.

The V call is TRBV4-2, the J call TRBJ1-5; D is perhaps TRBD1 (6 bases). The CDR3 runs 16 residues. The germline V gene encodes CDR1 LGHNA and CDR2 YNFKEQ. V lost 2 bases, J lost 1 base, and 12 bases lay in between. CDR3 region: CASSQLDGQSNQPQHF. The DNA of the CDR3 is TGTGCCAGCAGCCAATTGGACGGACAGAGCAATCAGCCCCAGCATTTT.

This clonotype occurred a few times. A much larger clone lies one base from this, so it may be a read error. The conserved phenylalanine or tryptophan is not found at the CDR3 terminus, so this likely reflects a read error. The rearrangement links TRBV27 to TRBJ2-1; 7 bases align to TRBD1. V lost 4 bases, J lost 2 bases, and 5 bases stayed unmatched. CDR1 is MNHEY, CDR2 SMNVEV, per germline (reference sequence). The CDR3 loop spans 15 amino acids. DNA of the CDR3: TGTGCCAGCAGTTCCGGACAGGACCCCTACAATGAGCAGTTCCTC. This codes for CASSSGQDPYNEQFL.

In this sample, this clonotype turned up a few times. The chain recombines TRBV6-1 with TRBJ2-3, with D possibly being TRBD2 (5 bases). CDR1 is MNHNS and CDR2 is SASEGT in the germline V gene. V was trimmed by 8 bases and J by 2 bases, leaving 11 bases between them. The CDR3 contains 13 residues. The CDR3 nucleotides are TGTGCCAGCGTGCGGACTTTCACAGATACGCAGTATTTT. It specifies CASVRTFTDTQYF.

This clonotype showed up many times. The chain carries TRBV28 and TRBJ2-1; D may be TRBD1 or TRBD2 (6 bases each). CDR1 is MDHEN and CDR2 is SYDVKM in the germline V gene. This CDR3 has 17 residues. V was shortened by 3 bases and J by 0 bases, with 15 bases between the two germline ends. CDR3 amino acids: CASSLGQGRFSYNEQFF. DNA for the CDR3: TGTGCCAGCAGTTTGGGTCAGGGGAGGTTCTCCTACAATGAGCAGTTCTTC.

This clonotype was recorded many times. The V call is TRBV12-3 or TRBV12-4, the J call TRBJ2-1; D is perhaps TRBD1 or TRBD2 (5 bases each). Trimming cost V 2 bases and J 8 bases, with 16 bases left between them. The length of the CDR3 is 15 residues. CDR3 region: CASSLRGPADHEQFF. The CDR3 DNA reads as TGTGCCAGCAGTTTACGGGGCCCGGCGGACCATGAGCAGTTCTTC.

This chain links TRBV9 with TRBJ1-1; 10 bases line up with TRBD1. Germline CDR1 is SGDLS and CDR2 is YYNGEE. The junction had 3 bases not matched to a gene; V was cut back by 4 bases and J by 3 bases. The CDR3 is made up of 14 amino acids. Here the CDR3 DNA reads TGTGCCAGCAGCAGGGGACAGGGGCACACTGAAGCTTTCTTT. Translated: CASSRGQGHTEAFF.

This clonotype was picked up many times. The rearrangement links TRBV7-8 to TRBJ2-2, with 8 bases fitting TRBD1. Germline CDR1 reads SGHVS; CDR2 reads FQNEAQ. CDR3 size: 15 residues. The V gene end was trimmed by 5 bases and the J gene end by 5 bases; junction bases not matched to a gene: 7. The CDR3 loop reads CASSKTGGGTGELFF. The CDR3 DNA follows: TGTGCCAGCAGCAAAACAGGGGGTGGTACCGGGGAGCTGTTTTTT.